These 25 T cell receptor beta chains originate from one sample sequenced in a study of spatial heterogeneity in lung cancer. TCRdb processed the 5' RACE reads anew with MiXCR; each CDR3 protein has one entry. This repertoire shows roughly 80,000 distinct CDR3 sequences, 10% to 15% found once; its top ten account for approximately 4.2%. Time point here: sample taken at primary tumor resection. Researchers sequenced whole RNA taken from tumor, nontumor lung or frozen PBMC without sorting. The starting material was PBMCs, obtained at surgery. These receptor sequences come from a male donor with early-stage non-small cell lung cancer.

In its sample, this clonotype was seen many times. The chain uses TRBV19 and TRBJ1-2, with 10 bases lining up with TRBD1. Per the germline V gene, CDR1 is LNHDA and CDR2 is SQIVND (reference sequence). The V segment lost 5 bases and the J segment 8 bases; nucleotides outside the gene matches: 2. This CDR3 spans 12 amino acids. The CDR3 DNA reads as TGTGCCAGTAGTGGACAGGGGGACGGCTACACCTTC. This encodes CASSGQGDGYTF.

This clonotype has at least ten counts. The DNA of the CDR3 is TGCAGCGTTGAGCAGGGGCCGACCGGGGAGCTGTTTTTT. Protein: CSVEQGPTGELFF. The V and J genes are TRBV29-1 and TRBJ2-2; perhaps TRBD1 as D (6 bases). CDR3 length: 13 residues. The germline gives CDR1 SQVTM, CDR2 ANQGSEA. V was pared by 3 bases and J by 5 bases, with 10 bases between.

The J gene is TRBJ2-5, the V gene TRBV7-8; D gene uncertain. The germline CDR1 and CDR2 sequences are SGHVS and FQNEAQ. V lost 6 bases and J lost 2, with 13 bases in between. The CDR3 loop spans 14 amino acids. The CDR3 nucleotides read TGTGCCAGCAGGTTCTCGGGCGTACAAGAGACCCAGTACTTC. Its protein is CASRFSGVQETQYF. Drawing the rest from reference TRBV7-8 and TRBJ2-5, the complete variable domain is GAGVSQSPRYKVAKRGQDVALRCDPISGHVSLFWYQQALGQGPEFLTYFQNEAQLDKSGLPSDRFFAERPEGSVSTLKIQRTQQEDSAVYLCASRFSGVQETQYFGPGTRLLVL.

There are a few counts of this clonotype. V usage is TRBV5-1 and J usage is TRBJ2-3; D gene unclear. Trimming removed 4 bases from V and 4 bases from J, with 10 bases in between. Per the germline V gene, CDR1 is SGHRS and CDR2 is YFSETQ. The CDR3 runs 13 residues. Written as DNA, the CDR3 is TGCGCCAGCAGCAATGACTGGGCAGATACGCAGTATTTT. Translated: CASSNDWADTQYF.

The rearrangement links TRBV6-2 or TRBV6-3 to TRBJ2-5; D call uncertain. The CDR3 is 12 amino acids. The V end was cut by 2 bases, the J end by 4 bases, with 5 bases between. Germline V gene lookup returns CDR1 MNHEY and CDR2 SVGEGT. For the CDR3, the DNA is TGTGCCAGCAGTTACGCGATAGAGACCCAGTACTTC. Translation gives CASSYAIETQYF.

The rearrangement joins TRBV12-5 to TRBJ2-1; 11 bases fit TRBD2. J lost 7 bases, V lost 0 bases, and 2 bases had no gene match. CDR1 and CDR2 from the germline V gene are LGHNT and FRNRAP. The CDR3 runs to 15 residues. CDR3 residues: CASGLVLAGANEQFF. The DNA of the CDR3 is TGTGCTAGTGGTTTGGTACTAGCGGGAGCAAATGAGCAGTTCTTC.

V usage is TRBV2 and J usage is TRBJ1-5; a possible D gene is TRBD1 (5 bases). The CDR3 loop spans 16 amino acids. The V gene's germline CDR1 is SNHLY and CDR2 FYNNEI. Trimming removed 1 base at V and 0 bases at J, with 10 bases between. The CDR3 sequence: CASSEEGAYSNQPQHF. In DNA form, the CDR3 reads TGTGCCAGCAGTGAAGAAGGGGCTTATAGCAATCAGCCCCAGCATTTT. The full variable domain, rest sourced from reference TRBV2 and TRBJ1-5, is EPEVTQTPSHQVTQMGQEVILRCVPISNHLYFYWYRQILGQKVEFLVSFYNNEISEKSEIFDDQFSVERPDGSNFTLKIRSTKLEDSAMYFCASSEEGAYSNQPQHFGDGTRLSIL.

This clonotype was counted a few times. The chain links TRBV6-6 to TRBJ2-5, with 9 bases that match TRBD1. V was pared by 4 bases and J by 5 bases, with 8 bases of the junction left unmatched. The CDR3 has 15 amino acids. CDR1 is MNHNY and CDR2 is SVGAGI in the germline V gene (reference sequence). This CDR3 is CASSFGTGQVETQYF. The DNA of the CDR3 is TGTGCCAGCAGTTTCGGGACAGGGCAAGTGGAGACCCAGTACTTC.

This chain uses TRBV5-1 with TRBJ2-3; possible D gene TRBD1, 6 bases. Germline V CDR1 and CDR2: SGHRS, YFSETQ. V shed 5 bases and J shed 3 bases, with 16 bases lying between them. CDR3 size: 15 residues. The CDR3 region is CASRPEGGSTDTQYF. The CDR3 DNA sequence: TGCGCCAGCAGACCCGAAGGGGGAAGTACAGATACGCAGTATTTT.

In its sample, this clonotype was seen many times. This chain joins TRBV7-3 and TRBJ1-1; possible D gene TRBD1, 6 bases. Trimming removed 4 bases at V and 1 base at J, with 10 bases between. The CDR3 length is 14 residues. Germline V gene lookup returns CDR1 SGHTA and CDR2 FQGTGA. The CDR3 coding sequence is TGTGCCAGCAGCTCGCAGGGGTCGAACACTGAAGCTTTCTTT. Amino acid sequence: CASSSQGSNTEAFF.

The rearrangement links TRBV29-1 to TRBJ2-5, with 8 bases matching TRBD1. CDR3 length equals 14 residues. The germline CDR1 and CDR2 sequences are SQVTM and ANQGSEA. V dropped 5 bases and J dropped 5; count of bases not matched to a gene: 10. The CDR3 nucleotides are TGCAGCGTTTCAGAGAGGACAGGGTTGGAGACCCAGTACTTC. Protein: CSVSERTGLETQYF.

A few counts support this clonotype. The chain joins TRBV5-1 to TRBJ1-5; tentative D call: TRBD1 (6 bases). Deletions cut 0 bases from V and 4 bases from J, with 23 bases between. CDR1 and CDR2 from the germline V gene are SGHRS and YFSETQ. The CDR3 loop spans 19 amino acids. CDR3 nucleotide sequence: TGCGCCAGCAGCTTGGAGCCGACCGGGACAAGTGGGACTAATCAGCCCCAGCATTTT. Protein sequence: CASSLEPTGTSGTNQPQHF.

J is TRBJ2-7 and V is TRBV5-1; D might be TRBD1 (5 bases). Germline V gene data show CDR1 as SGHRS and CDR2 as YFSETQ. This CDR3 contains 15 residues. Deletions cut 0 bases from V and 3 bases from J, with 13 bases between. The CDR3 region is CASSLDDSDYYEQYF. As DNA, the CDR3 is TGCGCCAGCAGCTTGGATGACAGTGATTACTACGAGCAGTACTTC.

This clonotype came up once. At one end, the junction sequence differs from germline, possibly due to a read error. This chain uses TRBV6-6 with TRBJ1-3; D ambiguous. This CDR3 is built from 13 residues. Germline V CDR1 and CDR2: MNHNY, SVGAGI (reference sequence). The CDR3 loop is CVSSPLSGNTIYF. The CDR3 region has the DNA TGTGTCAGCAGCCCCTTGTCCGGAAACACCATATATTTT.

The CDR3 coding sequence is TGCGCCAGCAGTGAGTCCTCCAGGGGGGGACAGCCCCAGCATTTT. It translates to CASSESSRGGQPQHF. The chain carries TRBV10-2 and TRBJ1-5; 7 bases are a match to TRBD1. This CDR3 spans 15 amino acids. Germline CDR1 WSHSY, CDR2 SAAADI. The J segment lost 7 bases and the V segment lost 0 bases, leaving 6 bases of the junction unmatched.

V and J are TRBV28 and TRBJ2-6, with D possibly matching TRBD2 (5 bases). Germline-derived CDR1 and CDR2 are MDHEN and SYDVKM. CDR3 size: 16 residues. The V end was cut by 6 bases, the J end by 4 bases, with 16 bases between. As DNA, the CDR3 is TGTGCCAGCAGCCTCGGGGAAGGCTACGGGGCCAACGTCCTGACTTTC. Encoded protein: CASSLGEGYGANVLTF.

This clonotype is judged medium-sized. The genes are TRBV7-7 and TRBJ2-3; D remains unclear. From germline, CDR1 is SSHAT and CDR2 FNYEAQ (reference sequence). Between the trimmed V and J ends, which lost 0 bases and 5 bases, there was a span of 9 bases. This CDR3 spans 14 amino acids. CDR3 coding DNA: TGTGCCAGCAGCTTAGCGCTAGGCCAAGATACGCAGTATTTT. Residues: CASSLALGQDTQYF.

As DNA, the CDR3 is TGTGCCTGGAGCCGGACCGGGGGGGAAAAACTGTTTTTT. Its translation is CAWSRTGGEKLFF. This sequence joins TRBV30 and TRBJ1-4, with a tentative D call TRBD1 (5 bases). The CDR3 runs 13 residues. Between the trimmed V and J ends, which lost 3 bases and 8 bases, there was a span of 13 bases. In germline, CDR1 is GTSNPN, CDR2 SVGIG (reference sequence).

The rearrangement links TRBV19 to TRBJ1-4; 8 bases are a match to TRBD1. V lost 3 bases to trimming and J lost 1 base; unmatched junction nucleotides: 4. CDR1 and CDR2 (germline): LNHDA, SQIVND (reference sequence). The CDR3 totals 16 residues. The CDR3 loop reads CASSIADRGTNEKLFF. The CDR3 DNA is TGTGCCAGTAGTATCGCCGACAGGGGAACTAATGAAAAACTGTTTTTT.

This clonotype was counted ten times or more. This rearrangement joins TRBV29-1 to TRBJ1-5; TRBD1 agrees at 7 bases. Germline CDR1 is SQVTM and CDR2 is ANQGSEA. V trimming: 6 bases; J trimming: 5 bases; junction bases outside the gene matches: 4. The CDR3 consists of 12 residues. The CDR3 DNA is TGCAGCGTGCGAACAGGGGATCAGCCCCAGCATTTT. Amino acids: CSVRTGDQPQHF.

This clonotype was seen at least ten times. The rearrangement joins TRBV29-1 to TRBJ2-5, with 8 bases that match TRBD1. This CDR3 has 12 amino acids. The germline V gene encodes CDR1 SQVTM and CDR2 ANQGSEA. Germline trimming cut 4 bases from V and 4 bases from J; bases unmatched to any gene: 2. CDR3 sequence: CSVVDRGETQYF. CDR3 DNA: TGCAGCGTTGTAGACAGGGGAGAGACCCAGTACTTC. Based on the CDR3 plus reference TRBV29-1 and TRBJ2-5, the full variable domain is SAVISQKPSRDICQRGTSLTIQCQVDSQVTMMFWYRQQPGQSLTLIATANQGSEATYESGFVIDKFPISRPNLTFSTLTVSNMSPEDSSIYLCSVVDRGETQYFGPGTRLLVL.

V is TRBV19 and J is TRBJ2-1, with D perhaps TRBD1 (5 bases). The CDR3 contains 14 residues. V was trimmed by 7 bases and J by 2 bases, leaving 12 bases between them. Looked up from germline, CDR1 is LNHDA and CDR2 is SQIVND (reference sequence). In nucleotides, the CDR3 is TGTGCCAGTACAAAGGGGCCCACCTACAATGAGCAGTTCTTC. Translated, it gives CASTKGPTYNEQFF.

This clonotype appeared many times. CDR3 sequence: CASSGGLAAQETQYF. CDR3 in DNA: TGCGCCAGCAGTGGGGGACTAGCGGCTCAAGAGACCCAGTACTTC. This rearrangement joins TRBV10-2 to TRBJ2-5; TRBD2 agrees at 11 bases. The CDR3 is 15 amino acids. After removal of 4 bases from V and 2 bases from J, the junction contained 3 bases not matched to a gene. CDR1 and CDR2 (germline): WSHSY, SAAADI.

This clonotype was picked up a small number of times. J is TRBJ2-7 and V is TRBV29-1, with TRBD1 as a possible D gene (6 bases). Trimming shortened V by 5 bases and J by 2 bases, and 13 bases separated the two germline ends. Germline CDR1 is SQVTM and CDR2 is ANQGSEA. The CDR3 contains 13 residues. CDR3 sequence (DNA): TGCAGCGTTATTAACAGGGACACCTACGAGCAGTACTTC. Its protein is CSVINRDTYEQYF.

In its sample, this clonotype was seen a few times. The chain's CDR3 is CASSIQGSTEAFF. Here the CDR3 DNA reads TGTGCCAGTAGTATTCAAGGGAGCACTGAAGCTTTCTTT. The rearrangement links TRBV19 to TRBJ1-1; D remains ambiguous. The CDR3 totals 13 residues. Germline values: CDR1 LNHDA, CDR2 SQIVND (reference sequence). Trimming pared 3 bases from V and 4 bases from J, leaving 9 bases between.